The TCR beta chain described here comes from a study of T cell changes during pregnancy in multiple sclerosis. The CDR3 length is 14 residues. From germline, CDR1 is SGHVS and CDR2 FNYEAQ. Losses at the gene ends were 5 bases for V and 2 bases for J; bases not matched to a gene: 3. The repertoire was sequenced with immunoSEQ multiplex PCR; TCRdb's copy has only in-frame clones and lacks some. This sample has 35,000 or so clones, with around 90% found just once. The sample consisted of CD4+ T cells from peripheral blood mononuclear cells, taken after pregnancy. The rearrangement uses TRBV7-6 and TRBJ2-3, with 8 bases aligning to TRBD2. This clonotype was obtained from a female donor with multiple sclerosis, enrolled in a pregnancy study. DNA of the CDR3: TGTGCCAGCAGCCCACTAGCGGTCACAGATACGCAGTATTTT. This gives the protein CASSPLAVTDTQYF. Drawing the rest from reference TRBV7-6 and TRBJ2-3, the complete variable domain is GAGVSQSPRYKVTKRGQDVALRCDPISGHVSLYWYRQALGQGPEFLTYFNYEAQQDKSGLPNDRFSAERPEGSISTLTIQRTEQRDSAMYRCASSPLAVTDTQYFGPGTRLTVL.